This T cell receptor beta chain was found in a study of blood T cell repertoires in COVID-19. There are 17 residues in the CDR3. Profiled with immunoSEQ multiplex PCR; TCRdb holds only in-frame clones, not every one. The table shows 300,000 to 400,000 clones, with about 90% occurring only once. It was during active infection that Seattle patients were enrolled and then longitudinally followed. The chain is built from TRBV21-1 and TRBJ1-1. TRBV21-1 is deemed a pseudogene. This receptor was obtained from a woman aged 70-85 years with COVID-19, enrolled during active disease. Source material: peripheral blood. CDR3 nucleotide sequence: TGTGCCAGCAGAAGGGTCGATCAGGGGACTACGAACACTGAAGCTTTCTTT. This codes for CASRRVDQGTTNTEAFF.